This paragraph covers one T cell receptor (beta chain) sequence. The data are from a study of shared clonotypes between healthy human individuals. Overall study context: Each donor's CD4 naive and CD4 memory cells filled three plates apiece, CD8 naive two, and CD8 memory one.

V lost 4 bases, J lost 5 bases, and 11 bases stayed unmatched. Germline V gene data show CDR1 as SGDLS and CDR2 as YYNGEE. The CDR3 contains 15 residues. Terminally differentiated effector memory CD45RA+ cells were excluded by CCR7 positive selection of CD45RO-negative cells. All the donors were Caucasian adults who lived in Nashville, Tennessee. Clones were read by immunoSEQ multiplex PCR, and TCRdb kept only the in-frame ones, dropping some. The sample shows about 2.1 million clones, under 95% of them seen only once. The gene calls are TRBV9 and TRBJ2-7, with TRBD2 matching over 8 bases. The sequenced material came from naive CD8+ T cells from PBMCs. This TCR was sampled from a man aged 18-30 years in good health. Some clones in this sample may be carry-over from other donors' samples. CDR3 protein: CASSPQGLVDNEQYF. In DNA, the CDR3 is TGTGCCAGCAGCCCTCAGGGACTAGTAGACAACGAGCAGTACTTC.